The rows below give T cell receptor beta chains drawn from one sample of a study of blood T cells in healthy people across ages. TCRdb used MiXCR to reprocess the 5' RACE reads, holding one entry per CDR3 protein. The table records around 870,000 distinct CDR3 sequences, around 28% of them present only once. The sample taken for sequencing was blood. These TCRs come from a woman older than 75 in good health. CDR3s include the opening cysteine and the closing phenylalanine or tryptophan. D genes are given only for firm matches. Expanded clones get a size class; other rows say once, few or many, or leave the size out.

v_call	clone_size	j_call	d_call	cdr3_aa	cdr3_nt
TRBV24-1	.	TRBJ2-7	.	CATSEGSPDHEQYF	TGTGCCACCAGTGAGGGCAGCCCGGACCACGAGCAGTACTTC
TRBV19	.	TRBJ2-4	TRBD1	CASSTGTGNIQYF	TGTGCCAGTAGTACGGGGACAGGGAACATTCAGTACTTC
TRBV4-3	.	TRBJ2-1	.	CASSQEARGREQFF	TGCGCCAGCAGCCAAGAGGCCCGAGGACGCGAGCAGTTCTTC
TRBV10-3	.	TRBJ2-7	.	CATGGRRARQVELGRYF	TGTGCCACGGGCGGCAGGAGAGCTAGACAAGTAGAACTCGGGCGGTACTTC
TRBV6-2/TRBV6-3	many	TRBJ2-7	TRBD1	CASSYPQRQGARYEQYF	TGTGCCAGCAGCTACCCCCAGCGACAGGGGGCGAGGTACGAGCAGTACTTC
TRBV2	many	TRBJ2-3	.	CAGQGSETDTQYF	TGTGCCGGCCAGGGGAGTGAGACAGATACGCAGTATTTT
TRBV29-1	many	TRBJ1-1	.	CSVDFFTEAFF	TGCAGCGTTGATTTTTTCACTGAAGCTTTCTTT
TRBV3-1	.	TRBJ2-1	TRBD1	CASSQVAGQGAREQFF	TGTGCCAGCAGCCAAGTAGCCGGACAGGGGGCCAGGGAGCAGTTCTTC
TRBV6-6	many	TRBJ2-5	.	CASSYGTQEETQYF	TGTGCCAGCAGTTACGGGACCCAAGAAGAGACCCAGTACTTC
TRBV6-5	many	TRBJ2-7	.	CASRSPPGATYEQYF	TGTGCCAGCAGATCGCCCCCAGGGGCGACTTACGAGCAGTACTTC
TRBV20-1	many	TRBJ1-5	.	CSAKRGEGFSNQPQHF	TGCAGTGCGAAAAGGGGGGAGGGTTTTAGCAATCAGCCCCAGCATTTT
TRBV12-3/TRBV12-4	many	TRBJ2-7	TRBD1	CASSLTGGRYEQYF	TGTGCCAGCAGTTTGACAGGGGGACGCTACGAGCAGTACTTC
TRBV20-1	many	TRBJ2-1	TRBD2	CSATGSGAGYNEQFF	TGCAGTGCTACGGGTAGCGGGGCCGGCTACAATGAGCAGTTCTTC
TRBV27	many	TRBJ1-2	TRBD1	CASSPSGQADNYGYTF	TGTGCCAGCAGTCCGTCGGGACAGGCAGATAACTATGGCTACACCTTC
TRBV12-3/TRBV12-4	many	TRBJ1-6	.	CASSLTQSPLHF	TGTGCCAGCAGTTTAACCCAATCACCCCTCCACTTT
TRBV9	.	TRBJ1-1	TRBD1	CASSVGSGGRGTEAFF	TGTGCCAGCAGCGTAGGATCAGGGGGCCGCGGCACTGAAGCTTTCTTT
TRBV27	few	TRBJ1-6	TRBD1	CASSQNTGQGGNSPPHF	TGTGCCAGCAGTCAAAACACGGGACAGGGAGGTAATTCACCCCCCCACTTT
TRBV3-1	many	TRBJ2-7	TRBD2	CASSQGHLAGGPVEQYF	TGTGCCAGCAGCCAAGGGCACCTAGCGGGGGGGCCAGTCGAGCAGTACTTC
TRBV5-5	few	TRBJ2-6	.	CASSFVRGPAGANVLTF	TGTGCCAGCAGCTTTGTACGGGGTCCTGCGGGGGCCAACGTCCTGACTTTC
TRBV6-1	few	TRBJ2-7	.	CASSPRVAYYEQYF	TGTGCCAGTTCCCCGAGGGTAGCGTACTACGAGCAGTACTTC
TRBV12-3/TRBV12-4	many	TRBJ2-1	.	CASSSNGGSSYNEQFF	TGTGCCAGCAGTTCCAACGGGGGAAGCTCCTACAATGAGCAGTTCTTC
TRBV29-1	.	TRBJ2-3	.	CSVGVDADTQYF	TGCAGCGTTGGAGTGGATGCAGATACGCAGTATTTT
TRBV6-5	many	TRBJ1-2	.	CASSYSPRGDYGYTF	TGTGCCAGCAGTTACTCGCCCCGGGGGGACTATGGCTACACCTTC
TRBV4-2	.	TRBJ2-1	TRBD2	CASSQGLAGAEEQFF	TGTGCCAGCAGCCAGGGACTAGCGGGGGCTGAGGAGCAGTTCTTC
TRBV12-3/TRBV12-4	many	TRBJ2-1	.	CASRSNTRRAYNEQFF	TGTGCCAGCAGGTCTAATACTAGGCGGGCCTACAATGAGCAGTTCTTC
TRBV7-2	.	TRBJ2-3	.	CASSPPWGSTDTQYF	TGTGCCAGCAGCCCCCCCTGGGGGAGCACAGATACGCAGTATTTT
TRBV15	many	TRBJ2-5	.	CATSRDGLAETQYF	TGTGCCACCAGCAGAGATGGGCTAGCAGAGACCCAGTACTTC